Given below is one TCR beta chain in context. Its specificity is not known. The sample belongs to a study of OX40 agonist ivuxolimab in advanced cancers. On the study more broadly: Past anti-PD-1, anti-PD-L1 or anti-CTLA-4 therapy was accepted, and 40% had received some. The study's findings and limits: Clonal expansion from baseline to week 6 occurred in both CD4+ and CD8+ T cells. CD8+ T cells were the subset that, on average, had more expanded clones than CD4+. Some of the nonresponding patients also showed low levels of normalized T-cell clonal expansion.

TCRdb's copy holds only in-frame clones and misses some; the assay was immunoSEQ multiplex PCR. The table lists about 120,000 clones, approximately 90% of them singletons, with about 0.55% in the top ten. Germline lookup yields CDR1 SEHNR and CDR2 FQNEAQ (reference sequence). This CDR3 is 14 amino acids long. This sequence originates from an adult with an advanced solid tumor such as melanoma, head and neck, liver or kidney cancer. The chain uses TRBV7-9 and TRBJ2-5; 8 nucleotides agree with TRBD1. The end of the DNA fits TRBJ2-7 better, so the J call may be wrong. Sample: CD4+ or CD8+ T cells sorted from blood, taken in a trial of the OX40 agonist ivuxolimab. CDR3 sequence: CASSNHNRGTEQYF. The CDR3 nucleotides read TGTGCCAGCAGCAACCATAACAGGGGGACCGAGCAGTACTTC.